The 27 T cell receptor beta chains given below trace back to one sample, sequenced in a study of PD-L1 blockade in urothelial cancer. This sample's time point: pretreatment peripheral blood. Sequenced by immunoSEQ multiplex PCR; TCRdb stores in-frame clones only, minus some. The data show 65,000 to 80,000 clones, with 85% to 90% seen just once and around 4.8% held by the top ten. Here the sequenced sample was PBMCs, taken around atezolizumab (anti-PD-L1) treatment. The receptors were sampled from a man between 65 and 80 years old with urothelial cancer.

The gene calls are TRBV27 and TRBJ2-7; TRBD1 matches 7 bases. Trimming took 5 bases from V and 0 from J; bases not matched to a gene: 4. The CDR3 loop spans 14 amino acids. Germline-derived CDR1 and CDR2 are MNHEY and SMNVEV (reference sequence). The CDR3 region has the DNA TGTGCCAGCAGTCTTCGGACAGGCTCCTACGAGCAGTACTTC. This codes for CASSLRTGSYEQYF.

This chain links TRBV5-5 with TRBJ1-2; 12 bases are shared with TRBD1. This CDR3 has 17 amino acids. The V gene's germline CDR1 is SGHKS and CDR2 YYEKEE (reference sequence). V lost 0 bases to trimming and J lost 0 bases; unmatched junction nucleotides: 3. The CDR3: CASSLGGTGGANYGYTF. The CDR3 DNA follows: TGTGCCAGCAGCTTGGGGGGGACAGGGGGCGCTAACTATGGCTACACCTTC.

This clone was seen a single time. This chain connects TRBV6-6 to TRBJ1-5; D is perhaps TRBD1 (6 bases). V lost 6 bases and J 5 bases, leaving 17 bases between the germline ends. CDR1 is MNHNY, CDR2 SVGAGI, per germline (reference sequence). This CDR3 region has 15 residues. This CDR3 is CASSSRDNKYQPQHF. The DNA of the CDR3 is TGTGCCAGCAGCTCCCGGGACAACAAATATCAGCCCCAGCATTTT.

This clone was counted between two and nine times. The rearrangement uses TRBV6-1 and TRBJ1-2, with unresolved D. CDR3 length equals 17 residues. Germline V gene lookup returns CDR1 MNHNS and CDR2 SASEGT. Trimming removed 1 base from V and 0 bases from J, with 15 bases in between. This CDR3 is CASSEGHQTPSNYGYTF. Here the CDR3 DNA reads TGTGCCAGCAGTGAAGGCCACCAGACACCCTCTAACTATGGCTACACCTTC.

This chain joins TRBV28 and TRBJ2-2; the D gene is possibly TRBD2 (5 bases). Trimming removed 3 bases from V and 7 bases from J, with 9 bases in between. The CDR3 is 13 residues long. Germline loops: CDR1 MDHEN, CDR2 SYDVKM. Here the CDR3 DNA reads TGTGCCAGCAGTTTTACGGGGAGCGGGGAGCTGTTTTTT. This codes for CASSFTGSGELFF.

By its share, this clone is medium-sized. J is TRBJ1-5 and V is TRBV15; D perhaps matches TRBD1 (6 bases). The V and J ends lost 6 bases and 2 bases respectively, with 8 bases between them. This CDR3 region has 13 residues. From germline, CDR1 is LNHNV and CDR2 YYDKDF (reference sequence). The CDR3 nucleotides read TGTGCCACCAGTTACAGGGGCAATCAGCCCCAGCATTTT. It specifies CATSYRGNQPQHF.

This chain uses TRBV28 with TRBJ1-2; D gene ambiguous. Germline assignment: CDR1 MDHEN and CDR2 SYDVKM. Trimming removed 5 bases at V and 1 base at J, with 5 bases between. The CDR3 spans 12 residues. The CDR3 reads CASSRLNYGYTF. Here the CDR3 DNA reads TGTGCCAGCAGTCGACTTAACTATGGCTACACCTTC.

This sequence joins TRBV9 and TRBJ2-1; D might be TRBD2 (5 bases). With 0 bases removed from V and 0 bases from J, the gap between germline ends came to 13 bases. From germline, CDR1 is SGDLS and CDR2 YYNGEE. This CDR3 comprises 17 residues. CDR3 loop: CASSVDERYSSYNEQFF. The CDR3 DNA follows: TGTGCCAGCAGCGTAGACGAGCGGTATAGCTCCTACAATGAGCAGTTCTTC. Using reference TRBV9 and TRBJ2-1 for the parts outside the CDR3, the full variable domain is DSGVTQTPKHLITATGQRVTLRCSPRSGDLSVYWYQQSLDQGLQFLIQYYNGEERAKGNILERFSAQQFPDLHSELNLSSLELGDSALYFCASSVDERYSSYNEQFFGPGTRLTVL.

The genes are TRBV6-1 and TRBJ2-7; D is uncertain. Trimming shortened V by 3 bases and J by 4 bases, and 4 bases separated the two germline ends. CDR3 length: 11 residues. CDR1 and CDR2 (germline): MNHNS, SASEGT. CDR3 DNA: TGTGCCAGCAGTGAGTATTACGAGCAGTACTTC. It translates to CASSEYYEQYF.

The rearrangement uses TRBV11-1 and TRBJ2-1; 10 bases agree with TRBD1. Unmatched junction bases numbered 14, after V lost 0 bases and J lost 15 bases. This CDR3 region has 16 residues. Germline V gene data show CDR1 as SGHAT and CDR2 as FQDESV (reference sequence). The CDR3 reads CASSLASGTGVAKSFF. CDR3 DNA sequence: TGTGCCAGCAGCTTAGCTTCCGGGACAGGGGTAGCGAAGTCGTTCTTC.

The sample holds one count of this clone. This chain uses TRBV5-1 with TRBJ2-5; 7 positions match TRBD1. The V and J ends lost 0 bases and 8 bases, in that order; junction bases with no gene match: 7. From germline, CDR1 is SGHRS and CDR2 YFSETQ. CDR3 size: 14 residues. The CDR3 protein is CASSLDWGQSTQYF. The CDR3 nucleotides read TGCGCCAGCAGCTTGGATTGGGGACAGTCCACCCAGTACTTC.

V gene TRBV4-1 combines with J gene TRBJ2-7; 8 bases line up with TRBD1. The CDR3 spans 16 residues. Germline lookup yields CDR1 MGHRA and CDR2 YSYEKL. The J segment lost 3 bases and the V segment lost 1 base, leaving 8 bases of the junction unmatched. Here the CDR3 reads CASSQAPTGVGYEQYF. DNA for the CDR3: TGCGCCAGCAGCCAAGCCCCGACAGGGGTTGGCTACGAGCAGTACTTC.

The rearrangement links TRBV27 to TRBJ2-1; 10 nucleotides align to TRBD1. This CDR3 is 15 amino acids long. The V gene end was trimmed by 8 bases and the J gene end by 2 bases; junction bases not matched to a gene: 6. Germline CDR1 is MNHEY and CDR2 is SMNVEV (reference sequence). In nucleotides, the CDR3 is TGTGCCAGCCGATCAGGGACAGGGGCCTACAATGAGCAGTTCTTC. Its translation: CASRSGTGAYNEQFF.

The V and J genes are TRBV19 and TRBJ2-7; D not resolved. The germline gives CDR1 LNHDA, CDR2 SQIVND (reference sequence). Trimming took off 0 bases at V and 3 bases at J, with 9 bases between the two ends. The CDR3 has 14 residues. The DNA of the CDR3 is TGTGCCAGTAGTATAGACGCAGACATCTACGAGCAGTACTTC. Encoded protein: CASSIDADIYEQYF.

This chain connects TRBV19 to TRBJ2-7, with a tentative D call TRBD1 (5 bases). Per germline, CDR1 LNHDA and CDR2 SQIVND (reference sequence). This CDR3 is built from 16 residues. The germline V and J ends were trimmed by 3 bases and 4 bases, with 19 bases remaining between them. CDR3 in amino acids: CASSIVAIDSRYEQYF. The CDR3 DNA follows: TGTGCCAGTAGTATTGTCGCGATCGACAGTCGGTACGAGCAGTACTTC.

This chain connects TRBV10-2 to TRBJ2-7; 7 bases are a match to TRBD2. Germline values: CDR1 WSHSY, CDR2 SAAADI. This CDR3 is built from 16 residues. V lost 2 bases to trimming and J lost 2 bases; unmatched junction nucleotides: 9. The CDR3 protein is CASSERSGTTPYEQYF. The CDR3 DNA sequence: TGCGCCAGCAGTGAGCGCAGCGGGACTACCCCCTACGAGCAGTACTTC.

This rearrangement joins TRBV7-5 to TRBJ2-1; TRBD2, as called in the table, went unchecked against the DNA. TRBV7-5 is designated a pseudogene. This CDR3 has 19 amino acids. The CDR3 coding sequence is TGTGCCAGAAGTCCAGGATTTGAACATACTAGCGGGTGGTACAATGAGCAGTTCTTC. As protein: CARSPGFEHTSGWYNEQFF.

The CDR3 loop reads CASTTGTGANVLTF. CDR3 nucleotide sequence: TGCGCCAGCACAACGGGTACTGGGGCCAACGTCCTGACTTTC. The chain is built from TRBV5-1 and TRBJ2-6; D is uncertain. Germline V gene data show CDR1 as SGHRS and CDR2 as YFSETQ. V lost 6 bases and J lost 2, with 9 bases in between. The CDR3 totals 14 residues.

This chain connects TRBV19 to TRBJ2-3, with 9 bases that match TRBD1. CDR3 length: 17 residues. V lost 3 bases and J lost 4; bases outside the gene matches: 11. CDR1 and CDR2 (germline): LNHDA, SQIVND (reference sequence). CDR3: CASSMNPGTGRADTQYF. In DNA, the CDR3 is TGTGCCAGTAGTATGAATCCCGGGACAGGGAGGGCAGATACGCAGTATTTT.

This chain uses TRBV5-4 with TRBJ2-3, with a tentative D call TRBD2 (5 bases). CDR1 is SGHNT and CDR2 is YYREEE in the germline V gene (reference sequence). The CDR3 is made up of 15 amino acids. V dropped 1 base and J dropped 2 bases, with 11 bases sitting between them. In nucleotides, the CDR3 is TGTGCCAGCAGCTTGTCGCAGCGGTCCACAGATACGCAGTATTTT. Its translation is CASSLSQRSTDTQYF.

V and J are TRBV7-3 and TRBJ2-5, with 14 bases identical to TRBD2. Germline V gene lookup returns CDR1 SGHTA and CDR2 FQGTGA. V lost 5 bases to trimming and J lost 4 bases; unmatched junction nucleotides: 9. The CDR3 runs to 17 residues. CDR3 sequence: CASSPSGGTSGRETQYF. Here the CDR3 DNA reads TGTGCCAGCAGCCCATCGGGGGGGACTAGCGGGAGAGAGACCCAGTACTTC.

The V and J genes are TRBV7-2 and TRBJ1-2, with 9 bases fitting TRBD1. The V gene end was trimmed by 7 bases and the J gene end by 5 bases; junction bases not matched to a gene: 8. The CDR3 contains 14 residues. Per germline, CDR1 SGHTA and CDR2 FQGNSA. CDR3 nucleotides: TGTGCCAGCATCCCCGACAGGGGGTTTTATGGCTACACCTTC. It encodes CASIPDRGFYGYTF.

This clone was seen once. The chain couples TRBV6-1 to TRBJ1-2; 10 bases agree with TRBD1. Germline V gives CDR1 MNHNS, CDR2 SASEGT. J was trimmed by 8 bases and V by 6 bases; bases with no gene match: 12. CDR3 length equals 15 residues. This CDR3 reads CASSPRRGDRGGYTF. The CDR3 nucleotides are TGTGCCAGCAGCCCCAGAAGGGGGGACAGGGGCGGCTACACCTTC.

This chain joins TRBV7-9 and TRBJ2-1; 10 nucleotides line up with TRBD2. V lost 0 bases, J lost 7 bases, and 9 bases stayed unmatched. Per germline, CDR1 SEHNR and CDR2 FQNEAQ (reference sequence). The CDR3 is 17 amino acids. In nucleotides, the CDR3 is TGTGCCAGCAGCTTAGCGGCCAGGAGCGGGAGGGGGAATGAGCAGTTCTTC. It encodes CASSLAARSGRGNEQFF.

The chain links TRBV13 to TRBJ1-2; no reliable D call. In germline, CDR1 is PRHDT, CDR2 FYEKMQ (reference sequence). This CDR3 region has 17 residues. Trimming pared 0 bases from V and 1 base from J, leaving 15 bases between. Here the CDR3 DNA reads TGTGCCAGCAGCTTAGGGACTCCCCGCACCGTTAACTATGGCTACACCTTC. Its protein is CASSLGTPRTVNYGYTF.

J is TRBJ2-1 and V is TRBV5-5; D is undetermined. The CDR3 is 13 amino acids. Per the germline V gene, CDR1 is SGHKS and CDR2 is YYEKEE (reference sequence). The germline V and J ends were trimmed by 3 bases and 6 bases, with 10 bases remaining between them. The CDR3 loop reads CASSSDTGNEQFF. In DNA, the CDR3 is TGTGCCAGCAGCTCCGACACTGGCAATGAGCAGTTCTTC.

The chain recombines TRBV5-1 with TRBJ2-3; D is possibly TRBD2 (7 bases). V dropped 0 bases and J dropped 1 base, with 12 bases sitting between them. The germline V gene encodes CDR1 SGHRS and CDR2 YFSETQ. This CDR3 is 16 amino acids long. The CDR3 coding sequence is TGCGCCAGCAGCTTGGAAGGGGGAGGGGGCACAGATACGCAGTATTTT. This gives the protein CASSLEGGGGTDTQYF. The variable domain in full, with the rest retrieved from reference TRBV5-1 and TRBJ2-3, is KAGVTQTPRYLIKTRGQQVTLSCSPISGHRSVSWYQQTPGQGLQFLFEYFSETQRNKGNFPGRFSGRQFSNSRSEMNVSTLELGDSALYLCASSLEGGGGTDTQYFGPGTRLTVL.